This TCR beta chain was captured by sequencing in a study of metastatic and nonmetastatic thyroid tumors. TCRdb re-clonotyped the PCR reads through MiXCR. The table has around 50,000 clones, approximately 24% seen once. This clone came up many times. In the same sample, other DNA sequences code for this CDR3. Patients underwent thyroid surgery, and none had received any treatment before it. The CDR3 loop spans 11 amino acids. Germline CDR1 and CDR2: MNHNS and SASEGT. Trimming pared 8 bases from V and 8 bases from J, leaving 12 bases between. The rearrangement uses TRBV6-1 and TRBJ1-2; no clear D gene. Material for sequencing was blood. This receptor was identified in a male donor with papillary thyroid cancer or a benign thyroid nodule (not recorded which). Some clones in this sample may be carry-over from other donors' samples. The CDR3 DNA reads TGTGCCAGCTGGGAGGAGTCCGGCTACACCTTC. Translating gives CASWEESGYTF.